This entry features one T cell receptor beta chain sequence. Its specific antigen is unknown. The junction does not match germline at one end; this may be a read error. Receptor amplification or capture employed PCR. Sequencing was carried out with an Illumina HiSeq 2500. TCR library preparation used molecular barcoding, with unique molecular identifiers applied to normalize quantification of the TCRbeta repertoire. TCRdb trimmed public reads at Q25 via fastp, called clones via MiXCR and kept in-frame beta chains. CDR3 protein duplicates are merged, each entry listing the most common genes and DNA. The sample data list 670,000 or so distinct CDR3 sequences, and around 14% of these were observed just once. Around 0.79% of the sample is taken by the ten largest. This specimen's treatment or condition label, per the study, means: allogeneic hematopoietic cell transplantation with graft depleted of TCRalphabeta T cells and CD19 B cells. The transplant recipients were children given TCRalphabeta/CD19-depleted allogeneic hematopoietic cell grafts.

This sample was taken from a study of T-cell reconstitution after alpha-beta-depleted transplantation in children (dated by TCRdb to 2015 to 2016). As for the study more broadly: Using TCR repertoire profiling, the study quantitatively followed how T-cell immune reconstitution unfolded in children after TCRalphabeta/CD19-depleted allogeneic hematopoietic cell transplantation.

General findings and caveats noted by the study authors: In some patients, high TCRbeta diversity at day 60 was attributed to recipient T cells and intrathymic progenitors that had survived conditioning. Over subsequent months, a decline in hyperexpanded clone frequencies was noted, and after one year, T-cell counts and TCRbeta diversity were mostly ascribed to newly produced T cells. The apparently early recovery of alphabetaT-cell counts about two months after transplant reportedly depended on only several hundred rapidly expanded clones that came from non-depleted graft cells.

From its cysteine to its phenylalanine, the CDR3 spans 13 amino acids. The retained sequence is limited to the CDR3, 39 bases, with the frame set at the first base. The sequence was collected from a girl aged 2 to 10 with congenital amegakaryocytic thrombocytopenia, due to receive a stem cell transplant. Recombination joined TRBV12-3 or TRBV12-4 with TRBJ1-1; confidence is insufficient to name the D gene. Source: PBMCs, taken before TCRalphabeta/CD19-depleted stem cell transplant. The DNA sequence is given as TGTGCCAGCATTTTATTTTCCGGTACTGAAGCTTTCTTT. This encodes CASILFSGTEAFF.